A single sample is the source of the 15 T cell receptor beta chains below, sequenced in a study of T cell repertoires in ileal Crohn's disease. Time point defined: inflamed ileum from the surgical specimen. The method was immunoSEQ multiplex PCR; TCRdb's version includes in-frame clones alone and lacks a portion of them. The sample lists a few thousand clones, approximately 80% occurring once. Input material: ileal tissue. These receptors all come from an adult with Crohn's disease.

The gene calls are TRBV11-1 and TRBJ2-5; D gene ambiguous. Trimming cost V 2 bases and J 3 bases, with 10 bases left between them. CDR3 size: 14 residues. Germline V gene data show CDR1 as SGHAT and CDR2 as FQDESV (reference sequence). In DNA, the CDR3 is TGTGCCAGCAGCTTAAGGCAGGAAAAAGAGACCCAGTACTTC. Protein: CASSLRQEKETQYF.

V gene TRBV7-9 combines with J gene TRBJ1-2; D ambiguous. V lost 1 base to trimming and J lost 2 bases, with 11 bases between them. The CDR3 loop spans 15 amino acids. CDR1 SEHNR and CDR2 FQNEAQ come from the germline V gene (reference sequence). The CDR3 spells CASSLEYRTNYGYTF. As DNA, the CDR3 is TGTGCCAGCAGCTTAGAGTACAGAACAAACTATGGCTACACCTTC.

The chain links TRBV5-4 to TRBJ2-1, with TRBD2 matching 8 bases. J was trimmed by 6 bases and V by 3 bases; bases with no gene match: 11. CDR1 SGHNT and CDR2 YYREEE come from the germline V gene (reference sequence). The CDR3 extends over 16 amino acids. The CDR3 nucleotides read TGTGCCAGCAGCTCCACCTTTCGGGGGGGCGGCAATGAGCAGTTCTTC. It encodes CASSSTFRGGGNEQFF.

The rearrangement joins TRBV7-9 to TRBJ2-3; D may be TRBD1 or TRBD2 (6 bases each). The germline CDR1 and CDR2 sequences are SEHNR and FQNEAQ (reference sequence). This CDR3 has 14 amino acids. V was trimmed by 3 bases and J by 5 bases, leaving 12 bases between them. CDR3: CASSFGGSRDTQYF. The CDR3 region has the DNA TGTGCCAGCAGCTTCGGGGGCTCGAGAGATACGCAGTATTTT. Complete variable domain (other parts from reference TRBV7-9 and TRBJ2-3): DTGVSQNPRHKITKRGQNVTFRCDPISEHNRLYWYRQTLGQGPEFLTYFQNEAQLEKSRLLSDRFSAERPKGSFSTLEIQRTEQGDSAMYLCASSFGGSRDTQYFGPGTRLTVL.

V usage is TRBV6-6 and J usage is TRBJ1-1; tentatively, D is TRBD1 (5 bases). The CDR3 has 15 amino acids. V lost 9 bases to trimming and J lost 6 bases, with 23 bases between them. From germline, CDR1 is MNHNY and CDR2 SVGAGI (reference sequence). In nucleotides, the CDR3 is TGTGCCAGTAATATGAGGGAAAGGGGAGGGTCTGAAGCTTTCTTT. Protein sequence: CASNMRERGGSEAFF.

This clone turned up a few times. J is TRBJ1-2 and V is TRBV7-8, with 10 nucleotides matching TRBD1. The trim removed 5 bases at V and 3 bases at J, leaving 6 bases unmatched. Looked up from germline, CDR1 is SGHVS and CDR2 is FQNEAQ. The CDR3 has 15 amino acids. The CDR3 loop reads CASSPGQGVYYGYTF. The CDR3 coding sequence is TGTGCCAGCAGCCCTGGACAGGGGGTTTACTATGGCTACACCTTC.

This chain uses TRBV19 with TRBJ1-2, with D unclear. This CDR3 is built from 14 residues. V was pared by 1 base and J by 4 bases, with 10 bases between. CDR1 and CDR2 (germline): LNHDA, SQIVND (reference sequence). CDR3: CASSIGNAIYGYTF. CDR3 nucleotides: TGTGCCAGTAGTATAGGAAACGCGATCTATGGCTACACCTTC.

The V gene is TRBV4-2, the J gene TRBJ2-6, with D tentatively TRBD1 (6 bases). The germline V and J ends were trimmed by 2 bases and 4 bases, with 12 bases remaining between them. Germline values: CDR1 LGHNA, CDR2 YNFKEQ. CDR3 length: 16 residues. The CDR3 DNA sequence: TGTGCCAGCAGCCAACCCACAGGGCGAGGGGCCAACGTCCTGACTTTC. Translated, it gives CASSQPTGRGANVLTF.

The chain employs TRBV11-2 and TRBJ2-1, with 9 bases that match TRBD2. The CDR3 extends over 15 amino acids. Germline values: CDR1 SGHAT, CDR2 FQNNGV. The trim removed 4 bases at V and 1 base at J, leaving 2 bases unmatched. CDR3 amino acids: CASSSAGGSYNEQFF. Here the CDR3 DNA reads TGTGCCAGCAGCTCAGCGGGGGGATCCTACAATGAGCAGTTCTTC.

This chain uses TRBV4-1 with TRBJ2-2; 8 nucleotides agree with TRBD2. Trimming took 0 bases from V and 5 from J; bases not matched to a gene: 14. This CDR3 contains 19 residues. CDR1 and CDR2 (germline): MGHRA, YSYEKL. In nucleotides, the CDR3 is TGCGCCAGCAGCCAAGAGGGAGCGACTTCGGGGGGGCTTACCGGGGAGCTGTTTTTT. Translating it yields CASSQEGATSGGLTGELFF.

The V gene is TRBV2, the J gene TRBJ2-4; D might be TRBD2 (6 bases). The CDR3 is 13 amino acids. From germline, CDR1 is SNHLY and CDR2 FYNNEI. Trimming pared 6 bases from V and 10 bases from J, leaving 16 bases between. CDR3 in DNA: TGTGCCAGCAGGGGGACTCCGGATAGGATTCAGTACTTC. Amino acids: CASRGTPDRIQYF.

V is TRBV5-1 and J is TRBJ2-3; the D gene is possibly TRBD2 (5 bases). CDR3 length: 15 residues. CDR1 is SGHRS, CDR2 YFSETQ, per germline. V was pared by 4 bases and J by 0 bases, with 12 bases between. The CDR3 reads CASSPDSSSTDTQYF. CDR3 DNA: TGCGCCAGCAGCCCGGACTCGTCTAGCACAGATACGCAGTATTTT.

A few counts support this clone. Written as DNA, the CDR3 is TGTGCCAGCAGCTTCGACGGGATAACCTACGAGCAGTACTTC. This encodes CASSFDGITYEQYF. The V gene is TRBV7-6, the J gene TRBJ2-7, with D possibly matching TRBD2 (5 bases). The germline V gene has CDR1 SGHVS and CDR2 FNYEAQ. V lost 3 bases, J lost 2 bases, and 11 bases lay in between. The CDR3 contains 14 residues.

The chain joins TRBV15 to TRBJ1-1, with a possible D match to TRBD1 (5 bases). The germline V gene has CDR1 LNHNV and CDR2 YYDKDF (reference sequence). This CDR3 comprises 14 residues. Trimming cost V 2 bases and J 1 base, with 8 bases left between them. Here the CDR3 reads CATSRPGRNTEAFF. The CDR3 DNA follows: TGTGCCACCAGCAGACCGGGACGGAACACTGAAGCTTTCTTT.

This chain joins TRBV2 and TRBJ2-7; D might be TRBD1 (6 bases). The CDR3 has 15 residues. The germline V and J ends were trimmed by 7 bases and 3 bases, with 19 bases remaining between them. Germline loops: CDR1 SNHLY, CDR2 FYNNEI. CDR3 residues: CASNLQGSRIYEQYF. DNA of the CDR3: TGTGCCAGCAATTTACAGGGTTCCAGGATCTACGAGCAGTACTTC. Looking up the rest from reference TRBV2 and TRBJ2-7 gives the full variable domain: EPEVTQTPSHQVTQMGQEVILRCVPISNHLYFYWYRQILGQKVEFLVSFYNNEISEKSEIFDDQFSVERPDGSNFTLKIRSTKLEDSAMYFCASNLQGSRIYEQYFGPGTRLTVT.